These 22 T cell receptor beta chains were all obtained from the same sample, sequenced in a study of blood T cell repertoires in COVID-19. The protocol was immunoSEQ multiplex PCR, while the TCRdb copy is restricted to in-frame clones and leaves out a portion. Of tens of thousands of clones listed, around four fifths are singletons. What was sequenced was peripheral blood. The receptor set was obtained from a man between 65 and 79 years old with acute or convalescent COVID-19.

The chain employs TRBV19 and TRBJ2-3; TRBD2 matches at 8 bases. The CDR3 consists of 16 residues. The J segment lost 1 base and the V segment lost 6 bases, leaving 9 bases of the junction unmatched. Germline V gives CDR1 LNHDA, CDR2 SQIVND (reference sequence). The CDR3 sequence is CASSNLRGARTDTQYF. CDR3 DNA sequence: TGTGCCAGTAGCAACCTGCGGGGGGCCCGCACAGATACGCAGTATTTT.

This chain links TRBV5-1 with TRBJ2-6; 11 bases match TRBD1. V was pared by 4 bases and J by 0 bases, with 3 bases of the junction left unmatched. Germline CDR1 SGHRS, CDR2 YFSETQ. This CDR3 spans 17 amino acids. The CDR3 loop is CASSRDRGTSGANVLTF. The CDR3 nucleotides read TGCGCCAGCAGCAGGGACAGGGGGACCTCTGGGGCCAACGTCCTGACTTTC.

The CDR3 loop is CASSRDRGPNGYTF. The DNA for the CDR3 is TGTGCCAGCAGCCGAGACAGGGGGCCTAATGGCTACACCTTC. The gene calls are TRBV7-8 and TRBJ1-2; TRBD1 matches 10 bases. J lost 6 bases, V lost 5 bases, and 6 bases had no gene match. This CDR3 has 14 residues. Germline CDR1 SGHVS, CDR2 FQNEAQ.

In nucleotides, the CDR3 is TGTGCCAGCAGTCCCCCGGGGACAGGGGGCGACACAGATACGCAGTATTTT. Translation gives CASSPPGTGGDTDTQYF. The gene calls are TRBV28 and TRBJ2-3, with 12 bases matching TRBD1. In germline, CDR1 is MDHEN, CDR2 SYDVKM. The CDR3 runs 17 residues. V shed 5 bases and J 2 bases; nucleotides not matched to a gene: 8.

The chain uses TRBV19 and TRBJ2-2; D not certain. The CDR3 sequence is 11 residues long. Deletions cut 8 bases from V and 2 bases from J, with 3 bases between. Germline CDR1 LNHDA, CDR2 SQIVND (reference sequence). The DNA for the CDR3 is TGTGCCAGTGGCAACACCGGGGAGCTGTTTTTT. Translated, it gives CASGNTGELFF.

The chain couples TRBV3-1 (or the pseudogene TRBV3-2) to TRBJ1-3; tentative D call: TRBD1 (5 bases). V was pared by 8 bases and J by 0 bases, with 14 bases between. Germline lookup yields CDR1 LGHDT and CDR2 YNNKEL (reference sequence). The CDR3 contains 15 residues. CDR3 sequence reads: CASGGTSHSGNTIYF. The CDR3 DNA reads as TGTGCCAGCGGCGGGACGTCCCACTCTGGAAACACCATATATTTT.

With respect to this clone: One end of the junction does not line up with germline, which may come from a read error. The chain has TRBV7-7 and TRBJ1-1; maybe TRBD1 (5 bases). Germline lookup yields CDR1 SSHAT and CDR2 FNYEAQ (reference sequence). The CDR3 consists of 15 residues. The CDR3 DNA reads TGTGCTAGCAGCGGGGCCCGGGCTATGAACACTGAAGCTTTCTTT. Its translation is CASSGARAMNTEAFF. The entire variable domain, with the rest obtained from reference TRBV7-7 and TRBJ1-1, is as follows: GAGVSQSPRYKVTKRGQDVTLRCDPISSHATLYWYQQALGQGPEFLTYFNYEAQPDKSGLPSDRFSAERPEGSISTLTIQRTEQRDSAMYRCASSGARAMNTEAFFGQGTRLTVV.

The chain uses TRBV6-6 and TRBJ1-6, with 7 bases aligning to TRBD1. Trimming removed 8 bases from V and 5 bases from J; junction bases left unmatched: 9. From germline, CDR1 is MNHNY and CDR2 SVGAGI (reference sequence). The CDR3 runs to 15 residues. In nucleotides, the CDR3 is TGTGCCAGCCGGGACAGAGACGACGATAATTCACCCCTCCACTTT. Protein: CASRDRDDDNSPLHF.

The chain couples TRBV28 to TRBJ1-1, with a possible D match to TRBD1 (6 bases). Germline CDR1 and CDR2: MDHEN and SYDVKM. V was shortened by 6 bases and J by 3 bases, with 14 bases between the two germline ends. The CDR3 has 14 residues. CDR3 sequence: CASRSGQFYTEAFF. CDR3 bases: TGTGCCAGCAGAAGCGGACAGTTTTACACTGAAGCTTTCTTT.

This chain connects TRBV28 to TRBJ1-5; the match to TRBD1 covers 12 bases. The V segment lost 6 bases and the J segment 3 bases; nucleotides outside the gene matches: 6. Germline values: CDR1 MDHEN, CDR2 SYDVKM. CDR3 size: 16 residues. The DNA for the CDR3 is TGTGCCAGCAGGACGGGGACAGGGGGCGACAATCAGCCCCAGCATTTT. It yields the protein CASRTGTGGDNQPQHF.

The chain is built from TRBV7-8 and TRBJ2-5, with TRBD2 identical over 7 bases. J gave up 2 bases and V 1 base, and 4 bases lay outside the gene matches. Germline loops: CDR1 SGHVS, CDR2 FQNEAQ. The CDR3 runs 15 residues. The CDR3 DNA is TGTGCCAGCAGCTTAGGTAGGGAGGGACAAGAGACCCAGTACTTC. This encodes CASSLGREGQETQYF. The full variable domain, in which reference TRBV7-8 and TRBJ2-5 provide the parts outside the CDR3, is GAGVSQSPRYKVAKRGQDVALRCDPISGHVSLFWYQQALGQGPEFLTYFQNEAQLDKSGLPSDRFFAERPEGSVSTLKIQRTQQEDSAVYLCASSLGREGQETQYFGPGTRLLVL.

This clone was seen once. The genes are TRBV5-5 and TRBJ2-1, with D maybe TRBD2 (6 bases). Germline CDR1 is SGHKS and CDR2 is YYEKEE (reference sequence). CDR3 length: 13 amino acids. The V end lost 6 bases, the J end lost 4 bases, and 11 bases lay between the germline ends. The CDR3 loop is CASNSGDYNEQFF. The CDR3 DNA reads TGTGCCAGCAACTCGGGAGATTACAATGAGCAGTTCTTC.

The chain joins TRBV5-8 to TRBJ2-7, with D possibly matching TRBD2 (5 bases). This CDR3 has 16 amino acids. Trimming stripped 0 bases from V and 5 bases from J, with 18 bases between. CDR1 is SGHTS, CDR2 YDEGEE, per germline. The CDR3 bases are TGTGCCAGCAGCTTGGCCGTAATGGGAGCGAGCGACGAGCAGTACTTC. The encoded protein is CASSLAVMGASDEQYF.

This clone appeared a few times. The gene calls are TRBV20-1 and TRBJ2-1; TRBD1 agrees at 8 bases. This CDR3 is built from 12 residues. Germline V CDR1 and CDR2: DFQATT, SNEGSKA (reference sequence). V shed 3 bases, J shed 12 bases, and the junction held 7 bases outside the gene matches. This CDR3 is CSASGQGGWQFF. The DNA of the CDR3 is TGCAGTGCTAGTGGACAGGGTGGGTGGCAGTTCTTC.

This chain uses TRBV7-9 with TRBJ2-7, with 8 nucleotides matching TRBD2. The CDR3 is 14 amino acids. In germline, CDR1 is SEHNR, CDR2 FQNEAQ (reference sequence). Germline trimming cut 5 bases from V and 4 bases from J; bases unmatched to any gene: 7. The CDR3 spells CASSPVEREYEQYF. DNA of the CDR3: TGTGCCAGCAGCCCCGTGGAGCGGGAGTACGAGCAGTACTTC.

The CDR3 loop is CASGLRGMGNTEAFF. CDR3 nucleotide sequence: TGTGCTAGTGGTTTGAGGGGAATGGGGAACACTGAAGCTTTCTTT. The rearrangement joins TRBV12-5 to TRBJ1-1; weak D call: TRBD1 (5 bases). The CDR3 spans 15 residues. Germline values: CDR1 LGHNT, CDR2 FRNRAP. V was cut by 2 bases and J by 1 base, with 11 bases left in between.

Concerning this clone itself: Other DNA sequences in the sample encode the same CDR3. CDR3 loop: CASSPRLRETQYF. The DNA of the CDR3 is TGTGCCAGCTCACCACGTCTCCGAGAGACCCAGTACTTC. The V gene is TRBV18, the J gene TRBJ2-5, with D unclear. V shed 1 base and J shed 4 bases, with 7 bases lying between them. Per the germline V gene, CDR1 is KGHSH and CDR2 is LQKENI. This CDR3 spans 13 amino acids.

The chain links TRBV6-5 to TRBJ2-7; 10 bases are a match to TRBD2. Germline V gene sequence: CDR1 MNHEY, CDR2 SVGAGI. The ends lost 7 bases at V and 7 bases at J; junction bases unmatched: 7. CDR3 length: 13 residues. DNA of the CDR3: TGTGCCAGCATCGACATAGCGGGGGGTGAGCAGTACTTC. This sequence encodes CASIDIAGGEQYF.

The gene calls are TRBV6-6 and TRBJ1-5, with a weak D call TRBD1 (5 bases). Looked up from germline, CDR1 is MNHNY and CDR2 is SVGAGI (reference sequence). The CDR3 consists of 13 residues. V was trimmed by 4 bases and J by 5 bases, leaving 9 bases between them. As DNA, the CDR3 is TGTGCCAGCAGTTCTGACAGCTATCAGCCCCAGCATTTT. It codes for CASSSDSYQPQHF.

J is TRBJ1-2 and V is TRBV19; 10 bases are shared with TRBD1. Trimming took 7 bases from V and 4 from J; bases not matched to a gene: 12. This CDR3 spans 16 amino acids. CDR1 LNHDA and CDR2 SQIVND come from the germline V gene (reference sequence). DNA for the CDR3: TGTGCCAGTAACACCCCGAGGGACAGGGGCCTCTATGGCTACACCTTC. Translated, it gives CASNTPRDRGLYGYTF.

The gene calls are TRBV2 and TRBJ1-5; tentatively, D is TRBD1 (6 bases). V dropped 6 bases and J dropped 11 bases, with 17 bases sitting between them. The V gene's germline CDR1 is SNHLY and CDR2 FYNNEI. CDR3 length: 13 residues. CDR3 in DNA: TGTGCCAGCAGCCCGACAGGTCTAACAGCCCAGCATTTT. Amino acids: CASSPTGLTAQHF.

V is TRBV19 and J is TRBJ2-5, with D perhaps matching TRBD1 (5 bases). CDR3 length: 14 amino acids. V gave up 3 bases and J gave up 2 bases, with 10 bases separating them. Germline V gene sequence: CDR1 LNHDA, CDR2 SQIVND (reference sequence). The CDR3 sequence is CASSMAQGQETQYF. CDR3 nucleotides: TGTGCCAGTAGTATGGCTCAGGGTCAAGAGACCCAGTACTTC.